The clone carrying this T cell receptor (beta chain) has a single count. Its antigen is still unknown. The sample belongs to a study of shared clonotypes between healthy human individuals. Germline CDR1 is MDHEN and CDR2 is SYDVKM. V lost 5 bases and J lost 0; bases outside the gene matches: 6. The CDR3 length is 15 residues. Study conclusions and caveats: Generation probability values for non-shared clonotypes were lower than those for clonotypes shared by all four donors. Larger richness was generally estimated for naive than memory subsets.

Caucasian adults residing in Nashville, Tennessee made up all the donors. Every subset's genomic DNA went evenly onto several immunoSEQ plates. Sequencing was performed with immunoSEQ multiplex PCR; in TCRdb, only in-frame clones are kept and a portion is missing. Counted here are some 1,600,000 clones, around 98% occurring once; the ten biggest clones make up around 0.45%. The chain uses TRBV28 and TRBJ1-1; TRBD1 agrees at 7 bases. The receptor was isolated from a man in his thirties or forties in good health. Sample: naive CD4+ T cells sorted from blood. Noted subset: CD45RA+ positively selected. The CDR3 DNA is TGTGCCAGCAGTCGACCCGACAGGGTGAACACTGAAGCTTTCTTT. It specifies CASSRPDRVNTEAFF.